This T cell receptor beta chain comes out of a study of Ad26.COV2.S vaccination and SARS-CoV-2 variants. CDR1 and CDR2 (germline): LNHDA, SQIVND (reference sequence). The ends were cut back, 1 base at V and 3 bases at J, with 3 bases in the middle. The CDR3 runs to 13 residues. The data were produced by immunoSEQ multiplex PCR, yet TCRdb's version contains in-frame clones alone and is incomplete. The table lists fewer than 400,000 clones, around 84% of them singletons. Treatment indicated: over 15 received Ad26.COV2.S at low or high dose, single or two shots; about 5 received placebo; per-sample allocation not given. Sampling was performed 63 days after the first vaccine or placebo injection.

The sequences come from peripheral blood, collected in a trial of Ad26.COV2.S vaccine versus placebo. This chain connects TRBV19 to TRBJ1-4; D remains unclear. The TCR sequence derives from a person between 18 and 65 years old who received the Ad26.COV2.S COVID-19 vaccine or a placebo. CDR3 in DNA: TGTGCCAGTAGTATAGTATCTAATGAAAAACTGTTTTTT. Amino acid sequence: CASSIVSNEKLFF.